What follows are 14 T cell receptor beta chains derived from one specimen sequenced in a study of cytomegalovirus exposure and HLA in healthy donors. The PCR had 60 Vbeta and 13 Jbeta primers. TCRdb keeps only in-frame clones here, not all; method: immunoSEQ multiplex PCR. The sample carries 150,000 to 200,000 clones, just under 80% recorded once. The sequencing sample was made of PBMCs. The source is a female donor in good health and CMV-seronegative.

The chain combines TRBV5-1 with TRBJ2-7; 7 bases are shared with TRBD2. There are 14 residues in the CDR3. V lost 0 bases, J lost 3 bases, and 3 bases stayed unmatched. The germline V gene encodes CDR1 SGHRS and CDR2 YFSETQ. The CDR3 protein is CASSLDGGGYEQYF. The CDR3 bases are TGCGCCAGCAGCTTGGATGGGGGGGGCTACGAGCAGTACTTC.

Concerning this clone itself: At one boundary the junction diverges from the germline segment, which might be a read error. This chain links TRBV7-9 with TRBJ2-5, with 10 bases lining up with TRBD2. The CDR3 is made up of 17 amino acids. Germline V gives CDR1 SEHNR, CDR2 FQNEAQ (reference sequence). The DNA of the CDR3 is TGTTCCAGCAGCTTAGGGGTTAGCGGGGGGTCCTTGGAGACCCAGTACTTC. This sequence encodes CSSSLGVSGGSLETQYF.

CDR3 sequence: CASCPPRGANTGELFF. Written as DNA, the CDR3 is TGTGCCAGCTGCCCTCCGCGGGGGGCGAACACCGGGGAGCTGTTTTTT. The rearrangement joins TRBV7-2 to TRBJ2-2; 8 bases align to TRBD2. The germline V gene encodes CDR1 SGHTA and CDR2 FQGNSA. The CDR3 runs 16 residues. The junction had 8 bases not matched to a gene; V was cut back by 8 bases and J by 0 bases.

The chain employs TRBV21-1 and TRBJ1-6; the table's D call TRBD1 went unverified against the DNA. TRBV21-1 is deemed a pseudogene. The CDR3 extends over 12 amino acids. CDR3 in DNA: TGTGCCAGCAGCTTCAGATATTCACCCCTCCACTTT. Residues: CASSFRYSPLHF.

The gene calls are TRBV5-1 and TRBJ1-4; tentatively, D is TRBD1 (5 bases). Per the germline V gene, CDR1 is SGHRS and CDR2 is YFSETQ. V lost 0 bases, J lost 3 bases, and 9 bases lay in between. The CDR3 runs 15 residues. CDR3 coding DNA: TGCGCCAGCAGCTTGGAACAGGCGGCTAATGAAAAACTGTTTTTT. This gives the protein CASSLEQAANEKLFF.

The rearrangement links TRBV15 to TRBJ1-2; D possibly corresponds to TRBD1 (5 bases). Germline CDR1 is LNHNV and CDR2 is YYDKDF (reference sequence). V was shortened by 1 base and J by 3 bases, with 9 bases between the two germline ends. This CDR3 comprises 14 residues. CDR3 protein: CATSRALGDYGYTF. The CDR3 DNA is TGTGCCACCAGCAGAGCTCTAGGGGACTATGGCTACACCTTC.

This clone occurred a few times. The CDR3 sequence is CASGGQQLNQPQHF. CDR3 DNA sequence: TGTGCCAGCGGTGGGCAGCAACTCAATCAGCCCCAGCATTTT. The gene calls are TRBV6-6 and TRBJ1-5; D call uncertain. This CDR3 has 14 residues. Trimming shortened V by 8 bases and J by 3 bases, and 14 bases separated the two germline ends. Germline lookup yields CDR1 MNHNY and CDR2 SVGAGI (reference sequence).

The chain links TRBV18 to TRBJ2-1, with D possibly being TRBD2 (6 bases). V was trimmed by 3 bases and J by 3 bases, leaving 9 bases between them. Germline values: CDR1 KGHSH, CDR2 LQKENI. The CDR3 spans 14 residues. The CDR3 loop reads CASSPGGDYNEQFF. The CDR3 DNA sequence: TGTGCCAGCTCACCTGGAGGGGACTACAATGAGCAGTTCTTC.

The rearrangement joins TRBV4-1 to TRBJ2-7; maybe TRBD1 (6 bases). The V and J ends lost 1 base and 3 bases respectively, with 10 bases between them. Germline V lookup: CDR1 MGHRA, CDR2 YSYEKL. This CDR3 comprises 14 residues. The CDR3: CASSQVVDSYEQYF. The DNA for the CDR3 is TGCGCCAGCAGCCAAGTTGTGGACAGCTACGAGCAGTACTTC.

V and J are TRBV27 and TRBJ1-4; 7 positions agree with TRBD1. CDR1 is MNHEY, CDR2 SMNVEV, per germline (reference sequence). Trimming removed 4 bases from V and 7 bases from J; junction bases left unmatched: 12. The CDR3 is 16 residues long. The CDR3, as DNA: TGTGCCAGCAGTTCCCTGGTGGGGGCAGGGGGTGAAAAACTGTTTTTT. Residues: CASSSLVGAGGEKLFF.

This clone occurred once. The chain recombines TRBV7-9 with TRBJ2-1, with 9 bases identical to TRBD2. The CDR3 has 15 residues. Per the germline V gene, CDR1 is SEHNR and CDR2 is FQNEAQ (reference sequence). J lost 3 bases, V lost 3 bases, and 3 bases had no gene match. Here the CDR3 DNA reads TGTGCCAGCAGCTTGTTACTAGCGGGCTACAATGAGCAGTTCTTC. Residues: CASSLLLAGYNEQFF.

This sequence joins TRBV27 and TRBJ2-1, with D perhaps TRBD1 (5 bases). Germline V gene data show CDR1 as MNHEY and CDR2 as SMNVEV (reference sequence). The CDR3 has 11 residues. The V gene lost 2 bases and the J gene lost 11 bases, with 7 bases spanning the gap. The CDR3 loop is CASSLGAQQFF. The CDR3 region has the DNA TGTGCCAGCAGTTTAGGGGCCCAGCAGTTCTTC.

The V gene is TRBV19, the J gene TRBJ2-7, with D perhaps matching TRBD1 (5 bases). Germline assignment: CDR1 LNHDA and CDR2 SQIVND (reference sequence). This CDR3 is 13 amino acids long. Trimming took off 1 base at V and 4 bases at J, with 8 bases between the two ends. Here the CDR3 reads CASSIVPGYEQYF. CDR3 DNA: TGTGCCAGTAGTATAGTGCCAGGGTACGAGCAGTACTTC.

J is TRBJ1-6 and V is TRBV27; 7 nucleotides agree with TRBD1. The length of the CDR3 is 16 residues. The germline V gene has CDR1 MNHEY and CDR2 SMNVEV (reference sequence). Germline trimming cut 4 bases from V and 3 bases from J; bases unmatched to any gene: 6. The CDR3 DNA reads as TGTGCCAGCAGTTCAACGACAGGGATCTATAATTCACCCCTCCACTTT. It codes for CASSSTTGIYNSPLHF.